Presented here are 28 T cell receptor beta chains from one specimen sequenced in a study of CDR3 diversity in severe acne. Via MiXCR, TCRdb re-called the PCR reads, giving one row per CDR3 protein. The sample includes more than 80,000 distinct CDR3 sequences, around 47% seen only once; the top ten take about 9.9%. Material for sequencing was blood. These receptor sequences come from a male donor with severe acne vulgaris.

CDR3 in amino acids: CASQEGASAYEQYF. The DNA for the CDR3 is TGTGCCAGCCAGGAGGGAGCTTCCGCGTACGAGCAGTACTTC. This chain joins TRBV6-1 and TRBJ2-7, with D possibly TRBD2 on 6 matching bases. Germline V gives CDR1 MNHNS, CDR2 SASEGT. V gave up 8 bases and J gave up 4 bases, with 18 bases separating them. The CDR3 has 14 residues.

J is TRBJ2-2 and V is TRBV5-1, with TRBD2 identical over 12 bases. The CDR3 totals 16 residues. V lost 4 bases to trimming and J lost 6 bases; unmatched junction nucleotides: 7. Germline CDR1 and CDR2: SGHRS and YFSETQ. This CDR3 reads CASSGSSGGAPGELFF. CDR3 nucleotides: TGCGCCAGCAGCGGCTCTAGCGGGGGGGCCCCCGGGGAGCTGTTTTTT.

There are many counts of this clonotype. J is TRBJ2-1 and V is TRBV3-1; possibly TRBD1 or TRBD2 for D (5 bases each). Germline CDR1 and CDR2: LGHDT and YNNKEL (reference sequence). This CDR3 is built from 16 residues. V was trimmed by 1 base and J by 7 bases, leaving 17 bases between them. The DNA of the CDR3 is TGTGCCAGCAGCCAAGTTGGACTGAGGAAGGGGAATGAGCAGTTCTTC. Amino acids: CASSQVGLRKGNEQFF.

This clonotype was seen at least ten times. This rearrangement joins TRBV19 to TRBJ1-2; no definite D call. Trimming took 3 bases from V and 2 from J, leaving 10 bases between them. Germline V gene lookup returns CDR1 LNHDA and CDR2 SQIVND (reference sequence). The CDR3 totals 14 residues. As DNA, the CDR3 is TGTGCCAGTAGTATTAACAGCGGGAACTATGGCTACACCTTC. It yields the protein CASSINSGNYGYTF.

This clonotype came up many times. One end of the junction fails to match germline, which may point to a read error. The chain couples TRBV20-1 to TRBJ2-5, with D hard to call. Germline values: CDR1 DFQATT, CDR2 SNEGSKA (reference sequence). The CDR3 runs to 10 residues. CDR3 residues: CSARPRTDFF. DNA for the CDR3: TGCAGTGCTAGACCTCGGACCGATTTCTTC.

This clonotype was recorded a few times. The chain uses TRBV4-1 and TRBJ2-3, with TRBD1 identical over 8 bases. After removal of 6 bases from V and 1 base from J, the junction contained 9 bases not matched to a gene. The germline V gene has CDR1 MGHRA and CDR2 YSYEKL. The CDR3 sequence is 16 residues long. For the CDR3, the DNA is TGCGCCAGCAGTAAAGGACAGGGCGGGGGCACAGATACGCAGTATTTT. Its protein product is CASSKGQGGGTDTQYF.

This chain links TRBV20-1 with TRBJ1-2; D is ambiguous. The CDR3 contains 13 residues. Germline CDR1 reads DFQATT; CDR2 reads SNEGSKA (reference sequence). V was cut by 7 bases and J by 0 bases, with 12 bases left in between. Written as DNA, the CDR3 is TGCAGTGTCGATACAGACACTAACTATGGCTACACCTTC. It yields the protein CSVDTDTNYGYTF.

This clonotype was recorded a few times. A read error is likely, as this CDR3 ends without the conserved phenylalanine or tryptophan. The chain is built from TRBV6-5 and TRBJ2-7, with 8 positions matching TRBD2. The CDR3 loop spans 15 amino acids. Germline CDR1 MNHEY, CDR2 SVGAGI. For the CDR3, the DNA is TGTGCCGGCAGTTACGGCGGGGGGAGCTCCTACGAGCAGTACTCC. It specifies CAGSYGGGSSYEQYS.

This clonotype has just a few counts. The rearrangement links TRBV6-2 or TRBV6-3 to TRBJ1-1; D perhaps matches TRBD1 (6 bases). Per the germline V gene, CDR1 is MNHEY and CDR2 is SVGEGT. Trimming took 6 bases from V and 4 from J, leaving 12 bases between them. The CDR3 consists of 13 residues. The CDR3 DNA reads as TGTGCCAGCAGCCCGGACAGATTCACTGAAGCTTTCTTT. Translated: CASSPDRFTEAFF.

The chain employs TRBV4-3 and TRBJ1-1, with D possibly TRBD1 on 5 matching bases. V was cut by 1 base and J by 8 bases, with 17 bases left in between. CDR3 length: 15 amino acids. Germline-derived CDR1 and CDR2 are LGHNA and YSLEER. The CDR3 region has the DNA TGCGCCAGCAGCCAAGGCGGGGGTTCGTCGGGGGAAGCTTTCTTT. Its translation is CASSQGGGSSGEAFF.

This clonotype counts as medium-sized. The J gene is TRBJ2-1, the V gene TRBV12-3 or TRBV12-4; TRBD2 agrees at 12 bases. The CDR3 extends over 16 amino acids. The V and J ends lost 0 bases and 5 bases, in that order; junction bases with no gene match: 2. This CDR3 reads CASSLASSGRDNEQFF. DNA of the CDR3: TGTGCCAGCAGTTTAGCCTCTAGCGGGAGGGACAATGAGCAGTTCTTC.

CDR3 in amino acids: CASTVGQGFYGYTF. The CDR3 region has the DNA TGTGCCAGCACCGTCGGACAGGGCTTCTATGGCTACACCTTC. V gene TRBV12-3 or TRBV12-4 combines with J gene TRBJ1-2, with 8 positions matching TRBD1. This CDR3 region has 14 residues. With V trimmed by 7 bases and J by 4 bases, 8 bases remained unmatched.

The chain couples TRBV6-1 to TRBJ1-4, with TRBD1 matching 7 bases. V lost 6 bases, J lost 6 bases, and 7 bases stayed unmatched. The CDR3 covers 14 residues. The V gene's germline CDR1 is MNHNS and CDR2 SASEGT. CDR3 bases: TGTGCCAGCAGGCAGACAGGGTTAGATGAAAAACTGTTTTTT. It is translated as CASRQTGLDEKLFF.

In its sample, this clonotype was seen many times. The gene calls are TRBV11-3 and TRBJ2-1; D ambiguous. Trimming shortened V by 1 base and J by 7 bases, and 8 bases separated the two germline ends. CDR1 and CDR2 (germline): SGHNT, YENEEA. This CDR3 region has 13 residues. For the CDR3, the DNA is TGTGCCAGCAGCTTAGTGCGTGTGAATGAGCAGTTCTTC. Translating it yields CASSLVRVNEQFF.

This clonotype has just one count. The V and J genes are TRBV7-2 and TRBJ2-2; possibly TRBD1 or TRBD2 for D (5 bases each). CDR3 size: 16 residues. V shed 4 bases and J shed 0 bases, with 12 bases lying between them. Per germline, CDR1 SGHTA and CDR2 FQGNSA. CDR3 in amino acids: CASSSAGTANTGELFF. DNA of the CDR3: TGTGCCAGCAGCTCTGCCGGGACCGCGAACACCGGGGAGCTGTTTTTT.

V usage is TRBV20-1 and J usage is TRBJ1-6; 7 bases are a match to TRBD1. The V gene end was trimmed by 0 bases and the J gene end by 9 bases; junction bases not matched to a gene: 8. CDR1 DFQATT and CDR2 SNEGSKA come from the germline V gene (reference sequence). The CDR3 sequence is 15 residues long. CDR3 region: CSARDPGTDGSPLHF. The CDR3 DNA follows: TGCAGTGCTAGAGATCCTGGGACAGACGGTTCACCCCTCCACTTT.

This clonotype was picked up many times. This chain links TRBV7-9 with TRBJ2-1; 7 bases align to TRBD2. Germline V gives CDR1 SEHNR, CDR2 FQNEAQ (reference sequence). There are 17 residues in the CDR3. After removal of 4 bases from V and 5 bases from J, the junction contained 14 bases not matched to a gene. The CDR3 DNA sequence: TGTGCCAGCAGCTCCCGCAGTACCAGCGGGACCCACAATGAGCAGTTCTTC. Protein product: CASSSRSTSGTHNEQFF.

This clonotype was picked up one time. This chain connects TRBV2 to TRBJ2-5; a possible D gene is TRBD1 (5 bases). The CDR3 has 13 amino acids. Trimming removed 6 bases at V and 3 bases at J, with 11 bases between. CDR1 is SNHLY, CDR2 FYNNEI, per germline. In DNA, the CDR3 is TGTGCCAGCAGGGAAAGGGGTAAAGAGACCCAGTACTTC. This sequence encodes CASRERGKETQYF.

The V call is TRBV20-1, the J call TRBJ2-7; 7 positions agree with TRBD1. With 7 bases clipped from V and 5 bases from J, the junction kept 14 bases outside the gene matches. Germline V gives CDR1 DFQATT, CDR2 SNEGSKA (reference sequence). There are 14 residues in the CDR3. CDR3 nucleotide sequence: TGCAGTGTGACCGAATCGGGACAGCCCGACGAGCAGTACTTC. Protein: CSVTESGQPDEQYF.

This clonotype has more than one count but fewer than ten. This chain uses TRBV20-1 with TRBJ2-3, with 7 bases identical to TRBD2. J was trimmed by 0 bases and V by 3 bases; bases with no gene match: 6. Germline CDR1 DFQATT, CDR2 SNEGSKA (reference sequence). The CDR3 contains 15 residues. The CDR3 loop reads CSASGASGSTDTQYF. In DNA form, the CDR3 reads TGCAGTGCTAGCGGCGCTAGCGGTAGCACAGATACGCAGTATTTT.

This clonotype was picked up a small number of times. The chain links TRBV19 to TRBJ2-7, with 10 nucleotides matching TRBD1. V shed 5 bases, J shed 4 bases, and the junction held 5 bases outside the gene matches. The length of the CDR3 is 14 residues. From germline, CDR1 is LNHDA and CDR2 SQIVND (reference sequence). In DNA form, the CDR3 reads TGTGCCAGTAGTCCCGGGACAGGGGCATACGAGCAGTACTTC. This gives the protein CASSPGTGAYEQYF. The full variable domain, in which reference TRBV19 and TRBJ2-7 provide the parts outside the CDR3, is DGGITQSPKYLFRKEGQNVTLSCEQNLNHDAMYWYRQDPGQGLRLIYYSQIVNDFQKGDIAEGYSVSREKKESFPLTVTSAQKNPTAFYLCASSPGTGAYEQYFGPGTRLTVT.

Note on this clonotype: The CDR3 ends on some other residue instead of the conserved phenylalanine or tryptophan, so this is likely a read error. The rearrangement joins TRBV19 to TRBJ1-1, with D tentatively TRBD1 (5 bases). V shed 3 bases and J shed 8 bases, with 10 bases lying between them. The length of the CDR3 is 12 residues. The germline CDR1 and CDR2 sequences are LNHDA and SQIVND (reference sequence). CDR3 coding DNA: TGTGCCAGTAGTATTATAGAGGGGGAAGCTTTCCTT. Its protein product is CASSIIEGEAFL.

This clonotype was seen just once. The gene calls are TRBV6-1 and TRBJ1-5, with TRBD1 as a possible D gene (5 bases). Trimming pared 7 bases from V and 1 base from J, leaving 14 bases between. From germline, CDR1 is MNHNS and CDR2 SASEGT. The CDR3 has 15 amino acids. The CDR3 sequence is CASKSRERSNQPQHF. DNA of the CDR3: TGTGCCAGCAAGAGCAGGGAGAGGAGCAATCAGCCCCAGCATTTT.

This clonotype was seen once. The chain recombines TRBV7-9 with TRBJ2-7; 8 bases are shared with TRBD1. CDR1 is SEHNR and CDR2 is FQNEAQ in the germline V gene (reference sequence). The junction had 6 bases not matched to a gene; V was cut back by 5 bases and J by 6 bases. The CDR3 sequence is 13 residues long. The CDR3 protein is CASSMQGAGEQYF. In DNA form, the CDR3 reads TGTGCCAGCAGCATGCAGGGGGCCGGCGAGCAGTACTTC.

Worth noting for this clonotype: A much larger clone lies one base from this, so it may be a read error. This chain joins TRBV7-9 and TRBJ1-4; 7 bases map to TRBD1. The CDR3 is 15 amino acids. Germline loops: CDR1 SEHNR, CDR2 FQNEAQ (reference sequence). The chain's CDR3 is CVSTKDRDHNEKLFF. CDR3 DNA sequence: TGTGTCAGCACCAAAGACAGGGATCATAATGAAAAACTGTTTTTT.

This clonotype has ten or more counts. The genes are TRBV20-1 and TRBJ2-5; 11 nucleotides align to TRBD1. The CDR3 loop spans 15 amino acids. The V segment lost 6 bases and the J segment 3 bases; nucleotides outside the gene matches: 9. Germline lookup yields CDR1 DFQATT and CDR2 SNEGSKA (reference sequence). The CDR3 sequence is CSANPRDRGKETQYF. CDR3 sequence (DNA): TGCAGTGCAAACCCCCGGGACAGGGGGAAAGAGACCCAGTACTTC.

This chain joins TRBV2 and TRBJ2-1; 14 bases fit TRBD2. The ends lost 6 bases at V and 9 bases at J; junction bases unmatched: 7. Per germline, CDR1 SNHLY and CDR2 FYNNEI. The CDR3 length is 15 residues. The CDR3 region is CASRDRLAGGGEQFF. CDR3 sequence (DNA): TGTGCCAGCAGAGACAGACTAGCGGGAGGGGGTGAGCAGTTCTTC.

In its sample, this clonotype was seen a few times. The J gene is TRBJ2-2, the V gene TRBV7-8; no firm D call. CDR3 length equals 11 residues. Germline CDR1 and CDR2: SGHVS and FQNEAQ. V dropped 2 bases and J dropped 5 bases, with 0 bases sitting between them. In DNA, the CDR3 is TGTGCCAGCAGCTTAACCGGGGAGCTGTTTTTT. Protein sequence: CASSLTGELFF.